One and the same sample provided the 6 T cell receptor beta chains below, sequenced in a study of T cell clonality in common variable immunodeficiency. Sequenced by immunoSEQ multiplex PCR; TCRdb stores in-frame clones only, minus some. The counts give 40,000 to 55,000 clones, none of them seen only once; about 5.9% is held by the top ten. Sequenced material: peripheral blood mononuclear cells. These receptors came from a person between 18 and 75 years old in good health.

This clone was picked up many times. The observed sequence ends 3 residues before the CDR3 terminus, with the missing tail filled in from the germline J gene. The chain carries TRBV30 and TRBJ2-2, with D possibly matching TRBD1 (7 bases). V shed 0 bases and J shed 4 bases, with 12 bases lying between them. Germline assignment: CDR1 GTSNPN and CDR2 SVGIG (reference sequence). This CDR3 comprises 15 residues. The DNA read from the CDR3 is TGTGCCTGGAGTGTACTAGCAGGGGGCACCGGGGAG. Translated, it gives CAWSVLAGGTGE. The full-length CDR3 reads as CAWSVLAGGTGELFF.

This clone was found many times. The read is 3 residues too short to cover the CDR3 end, so that end is filled in from the germline J gene. The V gene is TRBV7-2, the J gene TRBJ1-1; TRBD1 might be the D (6 bases). CDR3 length: 15 amino acids. Germline-derived CDR1 and CDR2 are SGHTA and FQGNSA. The V and J ends lost 5 bases and 1 base respectively, with 14 bases between them. The sequenced CDR3 bases are TGTGCCAGCAGCCCGTACAGGGATACGAACACTGAA. It encodes CASSPYRDTNTE. The whole CDR3 sequence reads CASSPYRDTNTEAFF.

This clone was recorded many times. The read gets to within 3 residues of the CDR3 end, and the germline J gene fills in the rest. This chain joins TRBV20-1 and TRBJ2-1, with TRBD2 matching 7 bases. This CDR3 has 15 residues. Looked up from germline, CDR1 is DFQATT and CDR2 is SNEGSKA (reference sequence). The J segment lost 8 bases and the V segment lost 1 base, leaving 11 bases of the junction unmatched. The part of the CDR3 DNA that was read is TGCAGTGCTAGAGGCCCCGCGGGGGAGATAGATGAG. Protein: CSARGPAGEIDE. The whole CDR3 reads CSARGPAGEIDEQFF.

This clone was detected many times. Read sequence stops 3 residues before the CDR3 end, and the germline J gene provides the missing end. The chain employs TRBV10-3 and TRBJ2-7; D possibly corresponds to TRBD2 (6 bases). Looked up from germline, CDR1 is ENHRY and CDR2 is SYGVKD. Trimming shortened V by 6 bases and J by 0 bases, and 15 bases separated the two germline ends. The CDR3 is made up of 15 amino acids. The CDR3 DNA, read in part, is TGTGCCATCAGCGAAACCGCGACTAGCTCCTACGAG. As protein: CAISETATSSYE. The CDR3 in full is CAISETATSSYEQYF.

This clone was found many times. The read comes to an end 3 residues before the CDR3 does, leaving the germline J gene to fill in the end. The rearrangement joins TRBV7-2 to TRBJ2-5, with TRBD1 matching 7 bases. The length of the CDR3 is 15 residues. Germline CDR1 is SGHTA and CDR2 is FQGNSA. V was pared by 4 bases and J by 2 bases, with 7 bases of the junction left unmatched. The CDR3 is CASSSPQGKQETQYF. CDR3 DNA, as far as it was read: TGTGCCAGCAGCTCCCCACAGGGGAAGCAAGAGACC.

This clone was observed at least ten times. The read ends 3 residues before the CDR3 terminus; that terminus is restored from the germline J gene. This chain uses TRBV29-1 with TRBJ2-7, with D maybe TRBD2 (6 bases). From germline, CDR1 is SQVTM and CDR2 ANQGSEA. The CDR3 is 13 amino acids. V lost 3 bases, J lost 4 bases, and 13 bases lay in between. The sequenced CDR3 bases are TGCAGCGTTGAGGGAGGCAGGGCATACGAG. It encodes CSVEGGRAYE. The full CDR3 protein is CSVEGGRAYEQYF.